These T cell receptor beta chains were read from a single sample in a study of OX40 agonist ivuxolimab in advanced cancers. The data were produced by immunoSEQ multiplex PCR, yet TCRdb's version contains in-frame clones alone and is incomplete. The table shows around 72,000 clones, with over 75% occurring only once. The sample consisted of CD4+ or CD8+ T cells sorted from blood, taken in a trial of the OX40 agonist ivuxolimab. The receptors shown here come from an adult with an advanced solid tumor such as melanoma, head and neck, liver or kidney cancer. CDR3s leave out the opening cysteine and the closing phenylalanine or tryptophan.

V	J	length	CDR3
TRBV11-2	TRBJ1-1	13	ASSFTDSLNTEAF
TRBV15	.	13	ATSRSFGQTYEQY
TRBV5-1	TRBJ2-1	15	ASSRFVRRTDYNEQF
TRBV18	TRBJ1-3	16	ASSPPRTGTPSGNTIY
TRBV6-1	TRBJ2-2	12	ASGSSTGAGELF
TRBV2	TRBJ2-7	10	ASRQGAYEQY
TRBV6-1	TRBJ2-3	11	ASRETGLDTQY
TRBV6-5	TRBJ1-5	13	ASSYSGSSNQPQH
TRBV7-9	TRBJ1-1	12	ASKERTVGTEAF
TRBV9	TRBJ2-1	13	ASTATGGSYNEQF
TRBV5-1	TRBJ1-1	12	ASSPKDRDTEAF
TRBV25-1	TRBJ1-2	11	ASSESTWTDYT
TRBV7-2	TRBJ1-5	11	ASSIRGGPAQH
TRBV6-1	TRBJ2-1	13	ASSDPGLAGFEQF
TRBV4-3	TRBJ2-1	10	ASGPIGDEQF
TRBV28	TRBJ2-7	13	ASTTEGQGRSEQY
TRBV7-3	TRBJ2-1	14	ASSLSGQGLYNEQF
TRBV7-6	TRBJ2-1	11	ALGQGLDNEQF
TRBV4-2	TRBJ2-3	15	ASSQDGASGRADTQY
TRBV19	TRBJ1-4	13	ASTGSPRGNEKLF
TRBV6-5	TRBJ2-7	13	ASAPSRVTSYEQY
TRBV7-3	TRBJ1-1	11	ASSLFMNTEAF
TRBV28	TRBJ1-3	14	ASIPSGGLRGNTIY
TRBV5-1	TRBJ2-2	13	ASSAGTGNTGELF
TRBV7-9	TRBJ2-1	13	ASSLNGGEFNEQF
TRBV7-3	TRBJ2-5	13	TSTRAVPRQETQY
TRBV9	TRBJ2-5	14	ASSLGLAGIGETQY
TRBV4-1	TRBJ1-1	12	ASSQRAVGTEAF
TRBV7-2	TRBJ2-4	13	ASSQRWGGEDIQY
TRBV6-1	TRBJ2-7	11	ASRGTGDYEQY
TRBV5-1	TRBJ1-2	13	ASSLGTAANYGYT
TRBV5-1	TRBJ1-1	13	ASSPSAGTNTEAF
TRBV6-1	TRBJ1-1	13	ASSDSDRDRHEAF
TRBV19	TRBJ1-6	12	ASRFSLNHSPLH
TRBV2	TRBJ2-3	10	ASRLAGATQY
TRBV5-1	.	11	ASSYQGFHEQY
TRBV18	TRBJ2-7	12	ASSPSMGGSEQY
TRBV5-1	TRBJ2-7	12	ASSPGSGTYEQY
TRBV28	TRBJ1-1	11	ASSPTLNTEAF
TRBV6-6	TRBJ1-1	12	ASSFRGPNTEAF
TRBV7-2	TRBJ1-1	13	ASSLGSYMNTEAF
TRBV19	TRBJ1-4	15	ASSIRYFYPDNEKLF
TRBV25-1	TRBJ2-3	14	ASSAMTGTSTDTQY
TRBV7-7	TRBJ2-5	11	ASSSGRGETQY
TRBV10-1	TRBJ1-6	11	ASSDGRDSPLH
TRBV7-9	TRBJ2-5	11	ASSFYPKETQY
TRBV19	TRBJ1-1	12	ASSMHGGNTEAF
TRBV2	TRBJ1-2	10	ASSGMTLGYT
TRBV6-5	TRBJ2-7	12	ASRDTDRAYEQY
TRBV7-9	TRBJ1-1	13	ASSLKGQGGVEAF